The 14 T cell receptor beta chains below come from one sample, sequenced in a study of cytomegalovirus exposure and HLA in healthy donors. The PCR was carried out with 60 Vbeta primers and 13 Jbeta primers. Data came from immunoSEQ multiplex PCR; TCRdb stores just in-frame clones and leaves some out. Its table records fewer than 95,000 clones. The sequenced sample was PBMCs. The receptor set was obtained from a woman aged 40-49 years in good health and CMV-seropositive.

The chain couples TRBV4-1 to TRBJ1-1; D remains ambiguous. The V gene's germline CDR1 is MGHRA and CDR2 YSYEKL. The CDR3 spans 15 residues. With 4 bases removed from V and 3 bases from J, the gap between germline ends came to 15 bases. This chain's CDR3 is CASSRVDSADTEAFF. DNA for the CDR3: TGCGCCAGCAGCCGAGTAGACTCAGCGGACACTGAAGCTTTCTTT.

The chain employs TRBV5-4 and TRBJ2-5, with 8 bases lining up with TRBD2. Trimming at V came to 3 bases and at J to 5 bases, leaving 12 bases not matched to a gene. Looked up from germline, CDR1 is SGHNT and CDR2 is YYREEE (reference sequence). The CDR3 totals 16 residues. CDR3 DNA: TGTGCCAGCAGCTCCGTTAGCGGGATATCTGGCGAGACCCAGTACTTC. Residues: CASSSVSGISGETQYF.

The CDR3 loop is CASSIGRGIDTGELFF. The CDR3 DNA follows: TGTGCCAGTAGTATAGGGCGGGGAATCGACACCGGGGAGCTGTTTTTT. The V call is TRBV19, the J call TRBJ2-2, with D possibly being TRBD2 (6 bases). V was pared by 1 base and J by 3 bases, with 12 bases between. Germline assignment: CDR1 LNHDA and CDR2 SQIVND (reference sequence). This CDR3 has 16 amino acids.

This rearrangement joins TRBV6-4 to TRBJ2-7; D might be TRBD2 (5 bases). Per the germline V gene, CDR1 is MRHNA and CDR2 is SNTAGT. This CDR3 contains 15 residues. The V end was cut by 8 bases, the J end by 0 bases, with 17 bases between. In nucleotides, the CDR3 is TGTGCCAGCTCTCGGGAACCGGGTTCCTCCTACGAGCAGTACTTC. This codes for CASSREPGSSYEQYF.

CDR3 protein: CASSLLQGALDGYTF. In nucleotides, the CDR3 is TGCGCCAGCAGCTTACTACAGGGGGCTCTGGATGGCTACACCTTC. The chain uses TRBV5-1 and TRBJ1-2, with TRBD1 identical over 9 bases. Germline CDR1 is SGHRS and CDR2 is YFSETQ. This CDR3 region has 15 residues. J was trimmed by 6 bases and V by 2 bases; bases with no gene match: 8. The full variable domain, in which reference TRBV5-1 and TRBJ1-2 provide the parts outside the CDR3, is KAGVTQTPRYLIKTRGQQVTLSCSPISGHRSVSWYQQTPGQGLQFLFEYFSETQRNKGNFPGRFSGRQFSNSRSEMNVSTLELGDSALYLCASSLLQGALDGYTFGSGTRLTVV.

The gene calls are TRBV14 and TRBJ2-6; 10 nucleotides align to TRBD1. The CDR3 loop spans 18 amino acids. J was trimmed by 0 bases and V by 6 bases; bases with no gene match: 8. Germline-derived CDR1 and CDR2 are SGHDN and FVKESK. The CDR3 sequence: CASRHNGTGASGANVLTF. CDR3 DNA: TGTGCCAGCAGACACAACGGGACAGGGGCCTCTGGGGCCAACGTCCTGACTTTC.

The chain recombines TRBV2 with TRBJ2-5, with TRBD1 matching over 8 bases. With 6 bases clipped from V and 2 bases from J, the junction kept 5 bases outside the gene matches. Germline CDR1 is SNHLY and CDR2 is FYNNEI. The CDR3 loop spans 14 amino acids. The CDR3 nucleotides read TGTGCCAGCAGCCTGAGGACAGGGCAAGAGACCCAGTACTTC. Encoded protein: CASSLRTGQETQYF.

The chain is built from TRBV7-2 and TRBJ1-2; D is unresolved. Germline V gives CDR1 SGHTA, CDR2 FQGNSA. The CDR3 totals 12 residues. Trimming took 7 bases from V and 7 from J, leaving 13 bases between them. The CDR3 sequence: CASNSEIGGYTF. In DNA, the CDR3 is TGTGCCAGCAATTCTGAAATCGGTGGCTACACCTTC. Looking up the rest from reference TRBV7-2 and TRBJ1-2 gives the full variable domain: GAGVSQSPSNKVTEKGKDVELRCDPISGHTALYWYRQSLGQGLEFLIYFQGNSAPDKSGLPSDRFSAERTGGSVSTLTIQRTQQEDSAVYLCASNSEIGGYTFGSGTRLTVV.

The rearrangement uses TRBV20-1 and TRBJ1-1; TRBD1 might be the D (6 bases). The CDR3 is 11 amino acids. Germline V gives CDR1 DFQATT, CDR2 SNEGSKA (reference sequence). V lost 5 bases and J lost 8, with 12 bases in between. CDR3 protein: CSAGGGPEAFF. The CDR3 DNA follows: TGCAGTGCTGGGGGGGGCCCCGAAGCTTTCTTT.

The genes are TRBV7-2 and TRBJ2-1; no firm D call. The V and J ends lost 1 base and 0 bases respectively, with 7 bases between them. This CDR3 is 15 amino acids long. CDR1 and CDR2 (germline): SGHTA, FQGNSA. The CDR3 sequence is CASSLEQSSYNEQFF. The CDR3, as DNA: TGTGCCAGCAGCTTAGAACAGAGCTCCTACAATGAGCAGTTCTTC.

In regard to this clone: This specimen includes other DNA sequences encoding the same CDR3. The chain is built from TRBV5-6 and TRBJ1-4; D is uncertain. Trimming stripped 1 base from V and 7 bases from J, with 17 bases between. The CDR3 sequence is 16 residues long. Germline-derived CDR1 and CDR2 are SGHDT and YYEEEE. The CDR3 reads CASSLIDSGIGEKLFF. The CDR3 nucleotides read TGTGCCAGCAGCTTGATCGATTCGGGGATCGGTGAAAAACTGTTTTTT.

V and J are TRBV7-8 and TRBJ2-3, with 7 nucleotides matching TRBD1. The CDR3 spans 16 residues. Trimming removed 3 bases from V and 10 bases from J; junction bases left unmatched: 16. Germline lookup yields CDR1 SGHVS and CDR2 FQNEAQ. The CDR3 region is CASSLASGQTTPAQYF. DNA for the CDR3: TGTGCCAGCAGCTTGGCCTCGGGACAGACCACCCCCGCGCAGTATTTT.

V usage is TRBV5-1 and J usage is TRBJ1-1; 7 bases are shared with TRBD1. Germline V CDR1 and CDR2: SGHRS, YFSETQ. With V trimmed by 5 bases and J by 1 base, 5 bases remained unmatched. This CDR3 has 14 residues. CDR3 DNA sequence: TGCGCCAGCAGGACCGGGACAGCGAACACTGAAGCTTTCTTT. It codes for CASRTGTANTEAFF.

The chain couples TRBV7-3 to TRBJ1-2; 7 bases are shared with TRBD1. Trimming at V came to 5 bases and at J to 4 bases, leaving 10 bases not matched to a gene. The CDR3 runs to 15 residues. The germline gives CDR1 SGHTA, CDR2 FQGTGA. CDR3 sequence reads: CASSPSWDSLYGYTF. DNA of the CDR3: TGTGCCAGCAGCCCGTCCTGGGACAGTCTCTATGGCTACACCTTC.